The 6 T cell receptor beta chains below all came from one sample that was sequenced in a study of blood T cell repertoires in COVID-19. Only in-frame clones appear in the TCRdb table, and some are missing; sequencing was by immunoSEQ multiplex PCR. Of hundreds of thousands of clones in the sample, roughly 91% were seen once. Sequencing was performed on peripheral blood. These receptors were taken from a woman aged 25-40 years with acute or convalescent COVID-19.

As for this clone: Other DNA sequences in the sample encode the same CDR3. The chain carries TRBV18 and TRBJ1-3; 12 bases agree with TRBD1. The CDR3 runs 16 residues. V was pared by 3 bases and J by 3 bases, with 3 bases of the junction left unmatched. In germline, CDR1 is KGHSH, CDR2 LQKENI. The CDR3 nucleotides are TGTGCCAGCTCACCTGGGACAGGGGGCTTTGGAAACACCATATATTTT. Encoded protein: CASSPGTGGFGNTIYF.

The V and J genes are TRBV6-5 and TRBJ2-5; the D is unclear. Germline V gives CDR1 MNHEY, CDR2 SVGAGI. V was clipped by 6 bases and J by 0 bases, with 11 bases between them. The CDR3 has 14 residues. This CDR3 reads CASSLVPYQETQYF. In nucleotides, the CDR3 is TGTGCCAGCAGCCTTGTCCCGTACCAAGAGACCCAGTACTTC.

This rearrangement joins TRBV6-5 to TRBJ2-7; possible D gene TRBD1, 6 bases. Germline V CDR1 and CDR2: MNHEY, SVGAGI. Deletions cut 4 bases from V and 5 bases from J, with 12 bases between. The CDR3 spans 13 residues. CDR3: CASSFIRGNEQYF. Here the CDR3 DNA reads TGTGCCAGCAGTTTTATAAGGGGGAACGAGCAGTACTTC.

The rearrangement joins TRBV6-5 to TRBJ2-7, with a weak D call TRBD2 (5 bases). Germline CDR1 and CDR2: MNHEY and SVGAGI. The germline V and J ends were trimmed by 2 bases and 6 bases, with 14 bases remaining between them. The CDR3 spans 14 residues. This chain's CDR3 is CASSYAHDYTEQYF. CDR3 DNA sequence: TGTGCCAGCAGTTACGCCCACGACTATACCGAGCAGTACTTC.

V is TRBV2 and J is TRBJ2-2; 12 bases map to TRBD2. Unmatched junction bases numbered 0, after V lost 6 bases and J lost 1 base. The germline CDR1 and CDR2 sequences are SNHLY and FYNNEI. The CDR3 sequence is 15 residues long. The DNA of the CDR3 is TGTGCCAGCAGGACTAGCGGGGGGAACACCGGGGAGCTGTTTTTT. This gives the protein CASRTSGGNTGELFF.

This chain connects TRBV19 to TRBJ2-1, with D perhaps matching TRBD2 (6 bases). The germline gives CDR1 LNHDA, CDR2 SQIVND (reference sequence). V gave up 5 bases and J gave up 8 bases, with 16 bases separating them. The CDR3 runs 14 residues. The CDR3 spells CASSLGRWGDEQFF. CDR3 DNA sequence: TGTGCCAGTAGTCTAGGACGCTGGGGGGATGAGCAGTTCTTC. Full variable domain (remainder filled in from reference TRBV19 and TRBJ2-1): DGGITQSPKYLFRKEGQNVTLSCEQNLNHDAMYWYRQDPGQGLRLIYYSQIVNDFQKGDIAEGYSVSREKKESFPLTVTSAQKNPTAFYLCASSLGRWGDEQFFGPGTRLTVL.